The 5 T cell receptor beta chains given below trace back to one sample, sequenced in a study of regulatory T cells in long-lasting Graves disease. Arm-PCR of CDR3 regions and iRepertoire HTBI primers were used to build TCR beta libraries. Each CDR3 protein gets one entry after TCRdb re-called the multiplex PCR reads with MiXCR. The sample shows 550,000 to 650,000 distinct CDR3 sequences, approximately 16% of them seen only once. Time point reported: newly diagnosed GD, antithyroid drugs for less than 3 months. PBMCs were the source of the RNA used for TCR sequencing. The same specimen was also included in a second study, on T cells in Graves' hyperthyroidism and ophthalmopathy.

The input for sequencing was peripheral blood mononuclear cells (PBMCs), taken at new diagnosis, from a patient treated with antithyroid drugs. Source of these receptors: a man aged 18 to 29 with Graves disease.

There are many counts of this clonotype. The chain links TRBV6-1 to TRBJ2-7, with D possibly called TRBD1 or TRBD2 (6 bases each). V gave up 7 bases and J gave up 4 bases, with 17 bases separating them. Per germline, CDR1 MNHNS and CDR2 SASEGT. The CDR3 length is 14 residues. In DNA, the CDR3 is TGTGCCAGCAATGAGGGGGGCGCGGGGTACGAGCAGTACTTC. Translated, it gives CASNEGGAGYEQYF.

This clonotype was counted at least ten times. V and J are TRBV3-1 and TRBJ2-7; D not resolved. CDR3 size: 13 residues. The V gene lost 3 bases and the J gene lost 2 bases, with 8 bases spanning the gap. Germline V gives CDR1 LGHDT, CDR2 YNNKEL (reference sequence). Here the CDR3 reads CASSQRITYEQYF. The CDR3 nucleotides read TGTGCCAGCAGCCAGCGGATCACCTACGAGCAGTACTTC.

This clonotype was picked up many times. V gene TRBV12-3 or TRBV12-4 combines with J gene TRBJ2-5, with TRBD1 matching over 9 bases. V lost 5 bases, J lost 1 base, and 5 bases stayed unmatched. The length of the CDR3 is 15 residues. The chain's CDR3 is CASSTGTGTQETQYF. The CDR3 DNA reads TGTGCCAGCAGTACCGGGACAGGGACCCAAGAGACCCAGTACTTC.

This clonotype was observed a few times. The chain employs TRBV7-9 and TRBJ2-7, with D unresolved. The CDR3 is made up of 11 amino acids. V was cut by 5 bases and J by 6 bases, with 8 bases left in between. CDR1 and CDR2 from the germline V gene are SEHNR and FQNEAQ (reference sequence). CDR3 sequence reads: CASSHQSEQYF. Here the CDR3 DNA reads TGTGCCAGCAGCCACCAGTCCGAGCAGTACTTC.

This clonotype was found many times. This sequence joins TRBV10-3 and TRBJ1-4, with D possibly matching TRBD1 (6 bases). From germline, CDR1 is ENHRY and CDR2 SYGVKD. Trimming left V 6 bases short and J 0 bases short, with 8 bases between. The CDR3 consists of 14 residues. The CDR3 coding sequence is TGTGCCATCAGGGACAGTACAACTAATGAAAAACTGTTTTTT. Translated, it gives CAIRDSTTNEKLFF.